This T cell receptor (beta chain) appears in the sequencing data of a study of CD8 T cells in ankylosing spondylitis (dated by TCRdb to about 2017). Background on the whole study: T cell receptor beta repertoires were profiled in healthy donors and ankylosing spondylitis patients so that disease-linked TCR variants could be found. In total, the full study cohort was made up of 100 to 140 healthy donors and 25 or so ankylosing spondylitis patients. Peripheral blood was sampled, and synovial fluid was also collected from ankylosing spondylitis patients. What the authors observed across the whole study: Significant enrichment of the disease-linked clones was reported in matched synovial fluid samples from ankylosing spondylitis patients. Blood from ankylosing spondylitis patients appeared to be characterized by a TCR beta motif composed of eight or nine highly homologous amino acid variants. Some of the motif variants had been reported before in the synovial fluid and blood of reactive arthritis patients, a finding that suggests common disease-initiation mechanisms. The disease-linked clones had a CD8+ phenotype and were found at relatively low frequencies in peripheral blood.

This clonotype was seen a handful of times. Its antigen is still unknown. No much larger clone exists at a distance of one base, and base qualities are not known. The instrument given in TCRdb is Illumina HiSeq 2500. Quantitative 5'-RACE with molecular barcodes was the method used to prepare the TCR beta libraries. For the original study's pipeline: A new computational method based on a probabilistic model of VDJ rearrangement was used to identify disease-linked TCR variants. TCRdb ran its own pipeline on the public reads, namely fastp trimming at Q25 and MiXCR clone calling, and kept in-frame beta chains. Every CDR3 protein is listed once, alongside the most common genes and DNA of its rows. These V and J calls are TCRdb output, not the study's own analysis. The sample profile shows 470,000 or so distinct CDR3 sequences; roughly 25% of them were found once. Over 0.8% of the sample belongs to the ten largest clones.

Inclusive of the bounding cysteine and phenylalanine, the CDR3 is 14 residues long. The sequence is cut down to CDR3 DNA, 42 bases in frame from base 1. Cut back by 4 bases and 1 base, the V and J ends lie 9 bases apart. CDR1 and CDR2 are read off the germline V gene as SGDLS and YYNGEE. Here the chain combines TRBV9 and TRBJ2-1; the D segment might be TRBD1 or TRBD2, since each matches 5 bases. Material: blood, either unsorted or a sorted T cell fraction (not recorded which). This clonotype originated in a male donor with ankylosing spondylitis. The DNA sequence is TGTGCCAGCAGCTCCAGGGAGTCCTACAATGAGCAGTTCTTC. This yields the protein CASSSRESYNEQFF.